This is a list of T cell receptor beta chains from one sample in a study of CD8 T cells in ankylosing spondylitis. TCRdb used MiXCR to reprocess the 5' RACE reads, holding one entry per CDR3 protein. Of some 840,000 distinct CDR3 sequences listed, roughly 10% were seen once; the top ten hold less than 0.65%. The material sequenced was blood, either unsorted or a sorted T cell fraction (not recorded which). These receptors originate from a male donor with ankylosing spondylitis. Each CDR3 is given with its conserved first and last residue. A D gene is named only where the DNA matches it firmly. Expanded clones are given a class, and other clones once, few, many or no size at all.

TRBJ2-2 | TRBV6-5 | many | NA | TGTGCCAGCAGTGCTCGACTAAACACCGGGGAGCTGTTTTTT | CASSARLNTGELFF
TRBJ1-6 | TRBV2 | few | NA | TGTGCCAGCAGTGAGAACAACTATAATTCACCCCTCCACTTT | CASSENNYNSPLHF
TRBJ2-2 | TRBV2 | few | NA | TGTGCCAGCAGATTAAGGCCCGGGGAGCTGTTTTTT | CASRLRPGELFF
TRBJ2-4 | TRBV20-1 | NA | NA | TGCAGTGCTAGCCGCGGGACGATCGAAAACATTCAGTACTTC | CSASRGTIENIQYF
TRBJ1-2 | TRBV20-1 | NA | TRBD1 | TGCAGTGCTAGAGACCAGACAGGGGGCTTGTCGGGCTACACCTTC | CSARDQTGGLSGYTF
TRBJ2-5 | TRBV12-3/TRBV12-4 | many | TRBD1 | TGTGCCAGCAGTTTGCGGGGACAGGGAAGGAAGACCCAGTACTTC | CASSLRGQGRKTQYF
TRBJ2-5 | TRBV20-1 | few | NA | TGCAGTGCCCATGGGGGGACCCAGTACTTC | CSAHGGTQYF
TRBJ1-1 | TRBV6-5 | few | NA | TGTGCCAGCAGTTACTCCGGCAGACCCGACCTTGAAGCTTTCTTT | CASSYSGRPDLEAFF
TRBJ2-5 | TRBV7-7 | NA | NA | TGTGCTAGCAGCCCCCCCGGAGCATCAGAGACCCAGTACTTC | CASSPPGASETQYF
TRBJ2-7 | TRBV7-9 | many | NA | TGTGCCAGCAGCTTATACGAGGGGTCCTACGAGCAGTACTTC | CASSLYEGSYEQYF
TRBJ2-3 | TRBV5-1 | many | NA | TGCGCCAGCAGCTTGGTTCTCGGGATGGGAGATACGCAGTATTTT | CASSLVLGMGDTQYF
TRBJ2-2 | TRBV7-9 | few | TRBD2 | TGTGCCAGCAGCTTAGATAGCGGGAGCTATCTCACCGGGGAGCTGTTTTTT | CASSLDSGSYLTGELFF
TRBJ2-7 | TRBV29-1 | few | NA | TGCAGCGGGAGGGGGACTTACGAGCAGTACTTC | CSGRGTYEQYF
TRBJ1-1 | TRBV20-1 | many | TRBD1 | TGCAGTGCAACACAGGGGGCGGGGAACACTGAAGCTTTCTTT | CSATQGAGNTEAFF
TRBJ2-1 | TRBV5-1 | few | NA | TGCGCCAGCAGCCGAGGGAGGTTTGAGCAGTTCTTC | CASSRGRFEQFF
TRBJ1-2 | TRBV4-3 | few | NA | TGCGCCAGCAGCCAAGGAGAGGCAAACTATGGCTACACCTTC | CASSQGEANYGYTF
TRBJ2-2 | TRBV12-5 | NA | NA | TGTGCTAGTGGTTTGGTCCTAGGGACGAACACCGGGGAGCTGTTTTTT | CASGLVLGTNTGELFF
TRBJ1-6 | TRBV6-6 | few | NA | TGTGCCATCCGGACGACTAATTCACCCCTCCACTTT | CAIRTTNSPLHF
TRBJ2-3 | TRBV29-1 | many | NA | TGCAGCGTTGCTGAGGGCACAGATACGCAGTATTTT | CSVAEGTDTQYF
TRBJ2-7 | TRBV27 | NA | TRBD1 | TGTGCCAGCAGTTTGAGATGGGGGACAGTCTACTCCTACGAGCAGTACTTC | CASSLRWGTVYSYEQYF
TRBJ2-2 | TRBV18 | NA | TRBD1 | TGTGCCAGCTCATACGTGGGACAGCTGAACACCGGGGAGCTGTTTTTT | CASSYVGQLNTGELFF
TRBJ2-3 | TRBV4-2 | few | NA | TGTGCCAGCAGCCAAGATCCGCGGACAGATACGCAGTATTTT | CASSQDPRTDTQYF
TRBJ2-3 | TRBV9 | many | NA | TGTGCCAGCAGCGTAGGACCCACAGATACGCAGTATTTT | CASSVGPTDTQYF
TRBJ2-5 | TRBV20-1 | NA | NA | TGCAGTGTCTCTGGGACTGTCCAAGAGACCCAGTACTTC | CSVSGTVQETQYF
TRBJ2-7 | TRBV18 | few | TRBD1 | TGTGCCAGCTCACAGACAGGGAATTCCATCGAGCAGTACTTC | CASSQTGNSIEQYF
TRBJ2-7 | TRBV7-2 | NA | TRBD2 | TGTGCCAGCAGCTTAGAACTAGCGGGGCCCTCTGAGCAGTACTTC | CASSLELAGPSEQYF
TRBJ1-1 | TRBV20-1 | NA | NA | TGCAGTGCTAGAGAGGGCTCAGATTACACTGAAGCTTTCTTT | CSAREGSDYTEAFF
TRBJ1-3 | TRBV29-1 | NA | NA | TGCAGCGTTGTAACAGCTGGAAACACCATATATTTT | CSVVTAGNTIYF
TRBJ2-2 | TRBV4-2 | NA | TRBD2 | TGTGCCAGCAGCCAAGCCCTAGCGGGGGGGCGAGGGGAGCTGTTTTTT | CASSQALAGGRGELFF
TRBJ2-2 | TRBV29-1 | many | NA | TGCAGCGTTGTTTCCAGACTAAACACCGGGGAGCTGTTTTTT | CSVVSRLNTGELFF
TRBJ2-3 | TRBV20-1 | NA | NA | TGCAGTGCTTTTGACTCCCCAACGCAGTATTTT | CSAFDSPTQYF
TRBJ2-7 | TRBV15 | NA | TRBD1 | TGTGCCACCTCACCCCACAGGGGGCCCTACGAGCAGTACTTC | CATSPHRGPYEQYF
TRBJ2-5 | TRBV20-1 | NA | NA | TGCAGTGCTAGAGATCGGAGGTACTTGGAGACCCAGTACTTC | CSARDRRYLETQYF
TRBJ2-5 | TRBV30 | NA | TRBD2 | TGTGCCTGGAGTGAGAGGGGACTAGCTCGGGGAGAGACCCAGTACTTC | CAWSERGLARGETQYF
TRBJ1-1 | TRBV28 | NA | TRBD1 | TGTGCCAGCAGTCGGACAGGGGGTTTTGATGCTTTCTTT | CASSRTGGFDAFF
TRBJ1-4 | TRBV6-1 | NA | TRBD1 | TGTGCCAGCCTAGGGACAGGGGAGGAAAAACTGTTTTTT | CASLGTGEEKLFF
TRBJ2-3 | TRBV20-1 | few | NA | TGCAGTGCCCCGACCTCGGATAGGAGTAGTATGGATACGCAGTATTTT | CSAPTSDRSSMDTQYF
TRBJ1-4 | TRBV6-1 | few | NA | TGTGCCAGCAGTGAACCCGGGATCACTAATGAAAAACTGTTTTTT | CASSEPGITNEKLFF
TRBJ2-7 | TRBV2 | few | NA | TGTGCCAGCACGGAAGGGGTCGAGCAGTACTTC | CASTEGVEQYF
TRBJ2-4 | TRBV28 | NA | NA | TGTGCCAGCGGGGCGGGCAGGCATTATTTCAACTGGACCAAAAACATTCAGTACTTC | CASGAGRHYFNWTKNIQYF